This T cell receptor beta chain is from a study of cytomegalovirus exposure and HLA in healthy donors (dated by TCRdb to about 2017). About the investigation overall: According to an earlier analysis of 450 to 650 of the donors, about 180 million T cells yielded 117 million unique TCR beta sequences and approximately 300 Gb of sequence data. An early release that covered some 640 HLA-typed donors contained approximately 300 gigabases of sequencing data and some 87 million unique TCR sequences. Among the 398 genotyped donors, around 81% belonged to the genetic ancestry cluster associated with self-reported Caucasian donors. The study was designed to test whether signatures of past pathogen exposure could be identified by cataloging public T cell receptors. The T cell repertoires of 666 subjects were profiled by immunosequencing and related to cytomegalovirus serostatus. Along with the approximately 620-subject first cohort, a separate validation cohort of about 110 different subjects was used. To predict cytomegalovirus infection status, the study brought together high-throughput TCR immunosequencing, statistical association of individual TCRs with disease status, and machine learning. In a later analysis, previously published TCR beta repertoires from several hundred donors were re-analyzed and high-resolution HLA genotyping was added so that TCR occurrence patterns could be studied. The later analysis used no new phenotypic data to find candidate immune exposures, relying instead on TCR beta sequences and their occurrence across donors. An earlier analysis of some 500 of the donors applied high-throughput TCR beta sequencing to assess whether each TCR beta V gene segment acted as functional or pseudogenic. Donor age, sex, ethnicity and CMV serostatus were collected together with the repertoire data. Genome-wide SNP genotypes for about three fifths of the roughly 670 donors were used in a later genetic analysis, which treated that subset as a discovery cohort. Every repertoire in the discovery cohort had been generated on one and the same sequencing platform. HLA typing covered class I and class II loci at four-digit resolution. Typing coverage differed by locus: A, B, C, DRB1 and DQB1 were typed in roughly 629-630 donors, DQA1 in approximately 520, DPA1 in around 600, and DPB1 in just under 490. Because of strong linkage in the cohort, roughly five DR-DQ haplotypes were treated as single units for association and clustering. Among several hundred genotyped donors of the cohort, an average of about 220,000 unique TCR beta nucleotide sequences was sequenced per donor, of which about 20% were non-productive. Beyond this particular receptor, the publication reports: The cohort was sequenced for TCR beta chains only, and without alpha or paired-chain data the features that could be detected were limited. Linkage disequilibrium might explain the correlated functional status among segregating V segments, but an unknown experimental factor could not be excluded. While some public TCRs were present in many individuals, most TCR sequences turned up only very rarely across donors. When HLA alleles, especially DR and DQ, strongly co-occurred, attributing TCR associations to individual alleles was difficult. According to a later analysis, TCR association rates differed among HLA loci, with DRB1 alleles showing the most associated TCRs and HLA-C alleles showing the fewest. Sequencing depth was assumed to be roughly uniform across donors in the presence/absence analyses, though that assumption may not hold. In an earlier analysis of around 600 of the donors, most TCR beta V segments were observed in productive rearrangements about 90% or about 30% of the time, broadly matching IMGT annotations. A later analysis reported that several top co-occurrence clusters appeared linked to parvovirus B19, influenza, CMV and Epstein-Barr virus. Because HLA typing was unavailable for some donors at each locus, only the typed subset was used in association tests. The authors suggested that the approach could potentially be extended to other disease states and immunological phenotypes. In a later analysis, most CMV-associated TCR beta chains were found to appear HLA-restricted, with HLA associations seemingly driven largely by CMV exposure. In both the original and validation cohorts, the classifier was reported to diagnose cytomegalovirus status with high specificity and sensitivity. Because the 87-base-pair reads could not distinguish some IMGT-functional V segments, including TRBV6-2 and TRBV6-3, those segments were excluded. A total of 150 or so TCR beta chains were listed by the study as associated with cytomegalovirus. Over 15 rarely observed V segments, including chromosome 9 orphons, were excluded from the earlier analysis of some 590 of the donors because counts were too low. In a later genetic analysis, fewer N-insertions in productive TCRs were reported among donors in an Asian-associated ancestry cluster than the approximately 670-donor mean. CMV serostatus was the only immune exposure information available for the cohort. An association between a missense DCLRE1C variant and V-gene and J-gene trimming of TCR beta chains was found in a later genetic analysis and replicated in an independent cohort. A further reported finding was that TCR beta sequences accurately predicted the HLA-A and HLA-B alleles for most subjects in the first cohort. In a later analysis, HLA-associated TCR beta chains showed more clonal expansion and lower generation probabilities than non-associated chains that were equally common. A later analysis associated approximately 17,000 TCR beta sequences with specific HLA alleles at a false discovery rate of 0.05. A cluster of highly shared sequence variants was judged likely to be a technical artifact of the sequencing pipeline. Three of the identified cytomegalovirus-associated TCR beta chains were confirmed in vitro to be specific for cytomegalovirus antigens.

Library generation was performed with the immunoSEQ multiplex PCR assay. A mixture of 60 forward primers for TCR Vbeta segments and 13 reverse primers for TCR Jbeta segments was used in the multiplex PCR. The CDR3 region of rearranged TCR beta genes was amplified from genomic DNA by a multiplex PCR assay. The amplified TCR beta libraries were sequenced on the Illumina HiSeq System as 87-base-pair reads. The study's own analysis went as follows. A later analysis tallied tens of millions of unique TCR beta chains across the 610 or so repertoires, and 10 million to 11 million of those chains were shared by two or more donors. To remove PCR and sequencing errors, raw reads were error-corrected and collapsed into unique sequences using a nearest-neighbor algorithm that merged closely related sequences. CDR3 sequences were aligned to IMGT reference sequences to assign V, D and J gene segments. Each retained sequence needed at least a six-nucleotide match to both a V gene segment and a J gene segment. Rearrangements were classified as productive when the CDR3 lacked stop codons and remained in frame with V and J, and all other rearrangements were classified as non-productive. CDR3 was defined according to IMGT convention as the region running from the second conserved V-encoded cysteine to the conserved J-encoded phenylalanine. The earlier analysis of 587 of the donors excluded any sequence lacking an unambiguous match to a single V gene segment. In an earlier analysis of 587 of the donors, V segments were called functional above 56.7% productive rearrangements and were called segregating when the between-donor standard deviation exceeded 5%. A statistical classification framework was built for diagnosing cytomegalovirus status from the catalog of TCR beta chain sequences. In a later analysis, TCR nucleotide sequences were compared against IMGT/GENE-DB human TR gene sequences so that V and J genes could be assigned. In a later analysis, CDR3 sequences and most-parsimonious VDJ recombination scenarios were assigned using the TCRdist pipeline. A later analysis defined each TCR beta chain by its CDR3 amino acid sequence plus V-gene family, and excluded reads lacking a unique V-gene family. As a way to deal with suspected cross-contamination and a sequencing artifact, a later analysis dropped 640 or so nucleotide sequences that were highly shared and had low generation probability. In a later analysis, a clonal expansion index was calculated for each public chain from normalized within-repertoire ranks of inferred template counts. A later analysis computed generation probabilities with a VDJ recombination model fitted to out-of-frame rearrangements, and checked the results against IGoR. In a later analysis, TCR-TCR, TCR-HLA and TCR-CMV co-occurrence was scored with hypergeometric tests, and a repertoire-size bias correction was applied to TCR pairs. False discovery rates were estimated in a later analysis by permuting HLA or CMV assignments 20 times. In a later analysis, co-occurring TCRs were grouped using DBSCAN, and TCRdist sequence similarity was added for clustering within HLA-allele-positive subsets. Repertoires with fewer than 30,000 or more than 120,000 public chains were left out of co-occurrence clustering, as were five repertoires with anomalous nucleotide sharing. TCRdb obtained this table from immuneACCESS and retained in-frame rearrangements with V and J assigned. These tables miss some clones; where compared with another copy, unresolved V genes account for less than half of the shortfall, and the remainder is unexplained. V, J and clone size are those of that table, while D and trimming were read from the DNA. This sample comprises under 150,000 clones, roughly 8.8% of them detected only once. The top ten clones comprise 5.5% to 8% of the sample.

The cohort consisted of approximately 670 healthy bone marrow donors. All cohort members were sampled while nominally healthy, although unrecorded immune exposures were likely present. The donor tested CMV seropositive, placing the donor among the approximately 290 seropositive members of the cohort. Every donor gave a peripheral blood sample, and the peripheral blood mononuclear cells from that sample were used for TCR beta sequencing. Genomic DNA extraction from the blood cell samples was performed with the Qiagen DNeasy Blood Extraction Kit. The junction carries 11 bases between V and J, which are trimmed by 3 bases and 8 bases respectively. CDR1 SGDLS and CDR2 YYNGEE were looked up in the germline V gene. From its cysteine to its phenylalanine, the CDR3 spans 13 amino acids. Of all the DNA, just the CDR3 is kept, 39 bases in frame from base 1. Comment on this clone: Its antigen is unknown. No clone much larger than this one lies a single base away; base qualities are absent.

Material for sequencing was PBMCs. The source is a woman aged 35 to 49 in good health and CMV-seropositive. The rearranged segments are TRBV9 and TRBJ1-4; the D gene is possibly TRBD1, with 5 bases matching. The CDR3 amino acid sequence is: CASSGSQGEKLFF. The DNA is as follows: TGTGCCAGCAGCGGGTCGCAGGGAGAAAAACTGTTTTTT.